The 2 T cell receptor beta chains in this list originate from one sample, sequenced in a study of cytomegalovirus exposure and HLA in healthy donors. PCR involved 60 Vbeta and 13 Jbeta primers. The repertoire was sequenced with immunoSEQ multiplex PCR; TCRdb's copy has only in-frame clones and lacks some. The sample records 90,000 to 150,000 clones, approximately 8% being singletons. Sequenced input: PBMCs. These receptors all stem from a woman aged 35 to 49 in good health and CMV-seropositive.

This sequence joins TRBV19 and TRBJ1-1; D call uncertain. Germline CDR1 reads LNHDA; CDR2 reads SQIVND (reference sequence). This CDR3 has 15 residues. V was pared by 6 bases and J by 4 bases, with 18 bases between. This CDR3 reads CASSRPTGRGTEAFF. For the CDR3, the DNA is TGTGCCAGTAGCCGACCTACCGGACGGGGCACTGAAGCTTTCTTT.

The sample holds a few counts of this clone. The chain is built from TRBV7-2 and TRBJ2-7; D gene uncertain. The CDR3 consists of 12 residues. CDR1 is SGHTA and CDR2 is FQGNSA in the germline V gene. Trimming cost V 4 bases and J 3 bases, with 7 bases left between them. The CDR3 reads CASSWSVYEQYF. The CDR3 bases are TGTGCCAGCAGCTGGAGTGTCTACGAGCAGTACTTC.